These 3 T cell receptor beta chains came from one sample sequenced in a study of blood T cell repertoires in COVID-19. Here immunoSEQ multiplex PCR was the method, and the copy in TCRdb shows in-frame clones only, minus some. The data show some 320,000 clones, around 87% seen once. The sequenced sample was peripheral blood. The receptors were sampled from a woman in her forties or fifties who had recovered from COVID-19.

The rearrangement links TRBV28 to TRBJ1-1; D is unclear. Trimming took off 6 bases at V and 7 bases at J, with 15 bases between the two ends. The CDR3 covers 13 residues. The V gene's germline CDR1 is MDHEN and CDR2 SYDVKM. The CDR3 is CASRNRYPLEAFF. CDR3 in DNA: TGTGCCAGCAGAAACAGATATCCTCTTGAAGCTTTCTTT.

CDR3 amino acids: CASSPGQTTNYGYTF. DNA for the CDR3: TGTGCCAGCAGTCCGGGACAGACTACGAACTATGGCTACACCTTC. The chain joins TRBV27 to TRBJ1-2, with TRBD1 matching 7 bases. V shed 5 bases, J shed 2 bases, and the junction held 8 bases outside the gene matches. Germline assignment: CDR1 MNHEY and CDR2 SMNVEV (reference sequence). The CDR3 covers 15 residues.

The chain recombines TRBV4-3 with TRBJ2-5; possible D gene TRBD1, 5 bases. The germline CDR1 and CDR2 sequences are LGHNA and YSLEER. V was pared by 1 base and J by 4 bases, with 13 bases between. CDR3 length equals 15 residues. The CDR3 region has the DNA TGCGCCAGCAGCCAAGCTGCAGGGCGGCGAGAGACCCAGTACTTC. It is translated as CASSQAAGRRETQYF.